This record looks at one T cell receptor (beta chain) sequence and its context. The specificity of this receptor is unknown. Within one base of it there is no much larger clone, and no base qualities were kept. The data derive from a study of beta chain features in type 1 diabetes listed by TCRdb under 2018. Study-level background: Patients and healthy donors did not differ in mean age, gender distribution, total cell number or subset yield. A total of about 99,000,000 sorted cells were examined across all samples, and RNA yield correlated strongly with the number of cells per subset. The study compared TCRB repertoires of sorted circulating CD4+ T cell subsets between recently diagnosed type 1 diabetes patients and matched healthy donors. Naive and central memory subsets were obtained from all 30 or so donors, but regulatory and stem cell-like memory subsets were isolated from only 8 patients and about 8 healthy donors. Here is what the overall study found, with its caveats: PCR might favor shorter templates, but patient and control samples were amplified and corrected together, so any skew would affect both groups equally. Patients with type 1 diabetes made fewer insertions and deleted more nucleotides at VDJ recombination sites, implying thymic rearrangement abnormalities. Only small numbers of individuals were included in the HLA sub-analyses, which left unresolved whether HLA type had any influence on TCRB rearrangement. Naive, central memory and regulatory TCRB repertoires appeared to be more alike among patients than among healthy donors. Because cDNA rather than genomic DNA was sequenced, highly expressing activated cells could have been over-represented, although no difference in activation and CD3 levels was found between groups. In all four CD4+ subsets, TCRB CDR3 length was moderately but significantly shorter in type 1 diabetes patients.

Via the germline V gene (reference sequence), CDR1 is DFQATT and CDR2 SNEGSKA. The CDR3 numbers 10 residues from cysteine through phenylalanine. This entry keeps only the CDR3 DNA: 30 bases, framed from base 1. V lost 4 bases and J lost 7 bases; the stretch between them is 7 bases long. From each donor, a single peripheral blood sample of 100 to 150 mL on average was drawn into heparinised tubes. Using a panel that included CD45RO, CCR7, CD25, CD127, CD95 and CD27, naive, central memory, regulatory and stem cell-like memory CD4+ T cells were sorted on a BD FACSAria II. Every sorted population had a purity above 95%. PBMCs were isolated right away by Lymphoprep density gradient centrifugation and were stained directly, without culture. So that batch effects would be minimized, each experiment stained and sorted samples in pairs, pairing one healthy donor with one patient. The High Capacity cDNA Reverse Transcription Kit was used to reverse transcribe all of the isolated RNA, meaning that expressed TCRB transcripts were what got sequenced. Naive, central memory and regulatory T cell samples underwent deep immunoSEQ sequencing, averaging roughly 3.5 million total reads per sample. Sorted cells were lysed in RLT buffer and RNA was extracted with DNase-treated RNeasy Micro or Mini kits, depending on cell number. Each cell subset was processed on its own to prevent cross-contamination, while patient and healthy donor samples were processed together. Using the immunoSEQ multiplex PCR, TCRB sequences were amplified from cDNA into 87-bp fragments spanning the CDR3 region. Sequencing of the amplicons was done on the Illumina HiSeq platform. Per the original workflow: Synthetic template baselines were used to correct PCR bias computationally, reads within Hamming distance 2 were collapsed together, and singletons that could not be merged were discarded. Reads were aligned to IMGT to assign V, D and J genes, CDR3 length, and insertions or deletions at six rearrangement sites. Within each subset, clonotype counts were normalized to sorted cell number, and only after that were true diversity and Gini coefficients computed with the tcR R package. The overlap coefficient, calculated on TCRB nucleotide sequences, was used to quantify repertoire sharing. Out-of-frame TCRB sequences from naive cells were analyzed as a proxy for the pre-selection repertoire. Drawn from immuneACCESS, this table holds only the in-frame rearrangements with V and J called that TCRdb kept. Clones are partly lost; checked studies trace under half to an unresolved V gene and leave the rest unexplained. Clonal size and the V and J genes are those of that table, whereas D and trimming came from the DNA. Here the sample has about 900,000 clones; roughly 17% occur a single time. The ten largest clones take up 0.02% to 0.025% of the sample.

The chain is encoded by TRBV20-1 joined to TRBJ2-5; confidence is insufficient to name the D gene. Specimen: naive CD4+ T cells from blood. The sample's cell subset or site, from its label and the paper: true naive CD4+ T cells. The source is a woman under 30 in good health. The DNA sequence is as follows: TGCAGTGCTAAAGGTCCGACCCAGTACTTC. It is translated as CSAKGPTQYF.